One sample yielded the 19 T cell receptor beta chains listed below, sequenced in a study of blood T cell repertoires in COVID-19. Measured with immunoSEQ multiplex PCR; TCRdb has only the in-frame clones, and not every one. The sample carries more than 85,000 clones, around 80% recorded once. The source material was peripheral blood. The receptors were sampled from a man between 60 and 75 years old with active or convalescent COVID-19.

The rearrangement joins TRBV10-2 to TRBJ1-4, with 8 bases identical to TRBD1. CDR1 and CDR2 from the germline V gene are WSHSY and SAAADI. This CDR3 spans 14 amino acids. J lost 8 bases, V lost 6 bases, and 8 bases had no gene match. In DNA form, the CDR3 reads TGCGCCAGCAGAGAGACAGGGGTGAGGGAAAAACTGTTTTTT. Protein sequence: CASRETGVREKLFF.

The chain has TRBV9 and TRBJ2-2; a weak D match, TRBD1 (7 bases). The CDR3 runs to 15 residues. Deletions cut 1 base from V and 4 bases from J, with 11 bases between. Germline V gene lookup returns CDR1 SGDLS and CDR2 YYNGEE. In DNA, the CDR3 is TGTGCCAGCAGCGTACAGGGGGGAGGCACCGGGGAGCTGTTTTTT. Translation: CASSVQGGGTGELFF.

As DNA, the CDR3 is TGTGCCACCAGTGGAGCAGGCTATCAGCCCCAGCATTTT. It encodes CATSGAGYQPQHF. The chain has TRBV24-1 and TRBJ1-5; D gene unclear. Looked up from germline, CDR1 is KGHDR and CDR2 is SFDVKD. CDR3 length: 13 amino acids. V was trimmed by 5 bases and J by 5 bases, leaving 9 bases between them.

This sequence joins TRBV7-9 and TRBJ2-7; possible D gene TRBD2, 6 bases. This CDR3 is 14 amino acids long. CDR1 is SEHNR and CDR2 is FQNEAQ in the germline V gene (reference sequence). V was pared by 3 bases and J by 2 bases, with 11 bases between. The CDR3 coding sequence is TGTGCCAGCAGCTTGAATAGCGGCCCCTACGAGCAGTACTTC. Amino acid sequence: CASSLNSGPYEQYF.

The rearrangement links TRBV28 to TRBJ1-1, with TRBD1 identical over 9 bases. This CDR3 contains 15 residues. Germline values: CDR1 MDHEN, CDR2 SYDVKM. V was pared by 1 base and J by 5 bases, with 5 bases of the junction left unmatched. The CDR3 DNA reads TGTGCCAGCAGTTTATCGGGGACAGGGAGGACTGAAGCTTTCTTT. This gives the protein CASSLSGTGRTEAFF. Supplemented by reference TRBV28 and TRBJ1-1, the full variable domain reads DVKVTQSSRYLVKRTGEKVFLECVQDMDHENMFWYRQDPGLGLRLIYFSYDVKMKEKGDIPEGYSVSREKKERFSLILESASTNQTSMYLCASSLSGTGRTEAFFGQGTRLTVV.

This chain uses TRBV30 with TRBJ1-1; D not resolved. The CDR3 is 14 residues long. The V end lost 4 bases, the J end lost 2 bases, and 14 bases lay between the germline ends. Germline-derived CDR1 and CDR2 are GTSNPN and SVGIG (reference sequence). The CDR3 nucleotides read TGTGCCTGGAACTCGCTTACGGGTAACACTGAAGCTTTCTTT. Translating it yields CAWNSLTGNTEAFF.

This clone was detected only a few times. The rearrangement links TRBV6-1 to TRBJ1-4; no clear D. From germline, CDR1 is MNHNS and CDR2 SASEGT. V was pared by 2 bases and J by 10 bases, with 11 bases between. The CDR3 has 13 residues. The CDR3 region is CASSEQEERKLFF. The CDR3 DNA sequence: TGTGCCAGCAGTGAACAGGAGGAGAGAAAACTGTTTTTT.

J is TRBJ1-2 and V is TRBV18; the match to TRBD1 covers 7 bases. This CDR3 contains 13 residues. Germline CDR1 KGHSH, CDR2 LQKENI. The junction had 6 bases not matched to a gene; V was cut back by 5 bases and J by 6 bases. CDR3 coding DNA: TGTGCCAGCTCATCGCAGGGGGGACATGGCTACACCTTC. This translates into CASSSQGGHGYTF.

The CDR3 DNA reads as TGCGCCAGCAGCTTGATGGCAGATCAAGAGACCCAGTACTTC. Its protein product is CASSLMADQETQYF. The chain uses TRBV5-1 and TRBJ2-5; no firm D call. The V end was cut by 1 base, the J end by 2 bases, with 9 bases between. Looked up from germline, CDR1 is SGHRS and CDR2 is YFSETQ. The CDR3 covers 14 residues.

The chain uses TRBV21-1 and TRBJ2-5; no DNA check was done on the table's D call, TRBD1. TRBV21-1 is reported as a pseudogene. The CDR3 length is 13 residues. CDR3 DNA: TGTGCCAGCAGCGCGGACAGCCAAGAGACCCAGTACTTC. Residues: CASSADSQETQYF.

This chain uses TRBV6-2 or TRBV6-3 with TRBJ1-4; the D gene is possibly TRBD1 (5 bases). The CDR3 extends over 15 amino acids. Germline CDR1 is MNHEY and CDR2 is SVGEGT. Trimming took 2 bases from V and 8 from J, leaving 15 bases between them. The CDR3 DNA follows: TGTGCCAGCAGTTACGACGGGCAGGGAAGCGAAAAACTGTTTTTT. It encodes CASSYDGQGSEKLFF.

The CDR3 coding sequence is TGCGCCAGCAGCCAAGGGACAAATGAGCAGTTCTTC. This translates into CASSQGTNEQFF. This chain joins TRBV4-1 and TRBJ2-1, with D possibly matching TRBD1 (5 bases). The CDR3 is 12 amino acids. Germline assignment: CDR1 MGHRA and CDR2 YSYEKL. Trimming took off 1 base at V and 7 bases at J, with 5 bases between the two ends.

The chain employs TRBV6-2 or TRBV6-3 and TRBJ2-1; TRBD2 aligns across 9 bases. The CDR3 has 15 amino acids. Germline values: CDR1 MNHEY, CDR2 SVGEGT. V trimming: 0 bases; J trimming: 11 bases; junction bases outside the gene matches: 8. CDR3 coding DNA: TGTGCCAGCAGTTACTCGATGCGGGAGGGCCATAAGCAGTTCTTC. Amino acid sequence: CASSYSMREGHKQFF.

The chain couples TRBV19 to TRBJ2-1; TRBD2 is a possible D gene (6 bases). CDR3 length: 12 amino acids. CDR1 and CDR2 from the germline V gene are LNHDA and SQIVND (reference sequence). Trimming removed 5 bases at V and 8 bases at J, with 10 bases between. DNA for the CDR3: TGTGCCAGTAGTTTTGCTAGCGATGAGCAGTTCTTC. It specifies CASSFASDEQFF.

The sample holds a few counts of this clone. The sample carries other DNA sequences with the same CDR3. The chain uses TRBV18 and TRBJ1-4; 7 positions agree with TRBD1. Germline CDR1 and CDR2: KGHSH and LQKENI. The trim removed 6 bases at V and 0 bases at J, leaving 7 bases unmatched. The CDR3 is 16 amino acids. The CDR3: CASSLHRGATNEKLFF. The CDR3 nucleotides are TGTGCCAGCTCCCTCCACAGGGGTGCAACTAATGAAAAACTGTTTTTT.

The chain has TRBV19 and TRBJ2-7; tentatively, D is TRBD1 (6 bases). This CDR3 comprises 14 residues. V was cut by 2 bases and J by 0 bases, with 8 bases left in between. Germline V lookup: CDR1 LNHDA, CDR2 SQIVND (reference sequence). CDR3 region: CASSIYRDSYEQYF. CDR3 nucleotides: TGTGCCAGTAGTATATACAGGGACTCCTACGAGCAGTACTTC.

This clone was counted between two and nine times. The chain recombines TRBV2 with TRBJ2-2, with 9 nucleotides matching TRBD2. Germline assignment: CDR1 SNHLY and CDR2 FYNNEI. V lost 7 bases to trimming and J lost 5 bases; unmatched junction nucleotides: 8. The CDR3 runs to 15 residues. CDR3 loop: CASKAREGSTGELFF. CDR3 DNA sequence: TGTGCCAGCAAGGCGCGGGAGGGCTCAACCGGGGAGCTGTTTTTT.

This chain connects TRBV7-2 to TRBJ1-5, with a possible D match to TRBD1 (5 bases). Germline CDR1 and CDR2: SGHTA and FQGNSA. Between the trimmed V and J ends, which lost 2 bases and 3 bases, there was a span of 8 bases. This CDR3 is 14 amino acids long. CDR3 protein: CASSLRGVNQPQHF. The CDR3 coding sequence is TGTGCCAGCAGCTTACGGGGGGTCAATCAGCCCCAGCATTTT.

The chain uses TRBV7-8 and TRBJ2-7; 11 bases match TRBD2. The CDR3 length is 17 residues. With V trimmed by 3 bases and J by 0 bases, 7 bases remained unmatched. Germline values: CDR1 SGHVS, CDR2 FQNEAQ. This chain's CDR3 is CASSLASGLADSYEQYF. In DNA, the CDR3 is TGTGCCAGCAGCTTGGCTTCGGGACTAGCGGACTCCTACGAGCAGTACTTC.